A selection of T cell receptor beta chains follows, all from one sample in a study of cytomegalovirus exposure and HLA in healthy donors. Using immunoSEQ multiplex PCR, the repertoire was profiled, and TCRdb retains in-frame clones only, with some absent. The table lists over 150,000 clones, less than 85% of them singletons. Sequences were obtained from PBMCs. These receptor sequences come from a man aged 25 to 40 in good health and CMV-seropositive. The CDR3 runs from the conserved cysteine through the conserved F or W. A D gene is named only where the DNA matches it firmly. The size field is filled for only some rows; it gives once, few, many or a size class.

J | V | size | D | length | DNA | CDR3
TRBJ2-3 | TRBV27 | . | . | 14 | TGTGCCAGCAGTCCCGGGGGTAGAACAGATACGCAGTATTTT | CASSPGGRTDTQYF
TRBJ2-3 | TRBV9 | . | . | 14 | TGTGCCAGCAGCGTAGACAGGTCCGGGGATACGCAGTATTTT | CASSVDRSGDTQYF
TRBJ2-3 | TRBV30 | . | . | 15 | TGTGCCTGGAGTGTATGGGCGGGGACCACAGATACGCAGTATTTT | CAWSVWAGTTDTQYF
TRBJ2-7 | TRBV19 | few | TRBD2 | 15 | TGTGCCAGTAGTATTCTAACTAGCGGGAGCTACGAGCAGTACTTC | CASSILTSGSYEQYF
TRBJ1-2 | TRBV28 | once | TRBD1 | 13 | TGTGCCAGCAGTTCTGGGACAGTATATGGCTACACCTTC | CASSSGTVYGYTF
TRBJ1-5 | TRBV30 | . | . | 15 | TGTGCCTGGACCCTAGGTGGGTCCAGCAATCAGCCCCAGCATTTT | CAWTLGGSSNQPQHF
TRBJ2-5 | TRBV4-3 | . | TRBD2 | 15 | TGCGCCAGCAGCCGCGTTGCTAGCGGCGAAGAGACCCAGTACTTC | CASSRVASGEETQYF
TRBJ1-3 | TRBV11-2 | . | TRBD1 | 16 | TGTGCCAGCAGCCTTACGACGGACAGGGTGGTAAACACCATATATTTT | CASSLTTDRVVNTIYF
TRBJ2-1 | TRBV5-1 | . | TRBD1 | 15 | TGCGCCAGCAGCTTGAGGGGACAGGGATACAATGAGCAGTTCTTC | CASSLRGQGYNEQFF
TRBJ1-1 | TRBV19 | . | TRBD1 | 16 | TGTGCCAGCGGAAACGGACAGGGCGCCCAGGGCACTGAAGCTTTCTTT | CASGNGQGAQGTEAFF
TRBJ1-1 | TRBV7-9 | . | TRBD1 | 15 | TGTGCCAGCAGCTTTAGCGACAGGGGGCGGTCTGAAGCTTTCTTT | CASSFSDRGRSEAFF
TRBJ1-1 | TRBV6-5 | few | . | 12 | TGTGCCAGCGGCAGGGAGGACACTGAAGCTTTCTTT | CASGREDTEAFF
TRBJ2-7 | TRBV7-9 | . | TRBD1 | 14 | TGTGCCAGCAGCGAAACGGGACAGGGGCGCGAGCAGTACTTC | CASSETGQGREQYF
TRBJ2-7 | TRBV13 | . | TRBD2 | 16 | TGTGCCAGCAGCTTAGGGGGGACTAGCGGGAGGGGCGAGCAGTACTTC | CASSLGGTSGRGEQYF
TRBJ2-7 | TRBV4-1 | few | TRBD2 | 18 | TGCGCCAGCAGCCCAACCTTTCGGACTAGCGGGAGTCTCTACGAGCAGTACTTC | CASSPTFRTSGSLYEQYF
TRBJ2-2 | TRBV9 | . | TRBD2 | 16 | TGTGCCAGCAGCGTATCGGCGGGGGGGCGCACCGGGGAGCTGTTTTTT | CASSVSAGGRTGELFF
TRBJ1-4 | TRBV27 | . | . | 17 | TGTGCCAGCAGGATGAGGTACTCAGGGGCGAAGGATGAAAAACTGTTTTTT | CASRMRYSGAKDEKLFF
TRBJ2-2 | TRBV11-2 | . | . | 12 | TGTGCCAGCAGCCAGGGCACCGGGGAGCTGTTTTTT | CASSQGTGELFF
TRBJ2-7 | TRBV28 | . | . | 12 | TGTGCCAGCAGTTTTGGGGGCGACGAGCAGTACTTC | CASSFGGDEQYF
TRBJ1-1 | TRBV18 | . | . | 13 | TGTGCCAGCTCACCCCAGGCGAACACTGAAGCTCTCTTT | CASSPQANTEALF
TRBJ2-3 | TRBV7-9 | . | TRBD1 | 17 | TGTGCCAGCAGCCCCAGGAGGGCAGGGGGCGGGACAGATACGCAGTATTTT | CASSPRRAGGGTDTQYF
TRBJ2-7 | TRBV25-1 | . | . | 17 | TGTGCCAGCAGTGTATCCCCGGAGGCCGGTCGTCGCTACGAGCAGTACTTC | CASSVSPEAGRRYEQYF
TRBJ2-5 | TRBV5-1 | . | . | 13 | TGCGCCAGCAGCTCCGAGATACAGGGGACCCAGTACTTC | CASSSEIQGTQYF
TRBJ2-1 | TRBV7-8 | . | . | 15 | TGTGCCAGCAGCTACACAGGTTCTCCCTACAATGAGCGGTTCTTC | CASSYTGSPYNERFF
TRBJ1-1 | TRBV19 | . | . | 11 | TGTGCCAGTCTCAGGAACACTGAAGCTTTCTTT | CASLRNTEAFF
TRBJ2-1 | TRBV9 | few | TRBD1 | 17 | TGTGCCAGCAGCGTAGCAGGACAGGGCATAGTATACAATGAGCAGTTCTTC | CASSVAGQGIVYNEQFF
TRBJ2-7 | TRBV11-2 | . | TRBD2 | 15 | TGTGCCAGCAGCCAAGTCCTAGCGGGAGGTGACGAGCAGTACTTC | CASSQVLAGGDEQYF
TRBJ1-5 | TRBV7-2 | . | . | 14 | TGTGCCAGCAGCGCGGACAGCTACAATCAGCCCCAGCATTTT | CASSADSYNQPQHF
TRBJ2-1 | TRBV23-1 | few | . | 16 | TGCGCCAGCTCACCCGGAACAGGGATCTCCTACAATGAGCAGTTCTTC | CASSPGTGISYNEQFF
TRBJ1-5 | TRBV19 | few | TRBD1 | 16 | TGTGCCAGTAGTATGAGGACAGGGGTTAGCAATCAGCCCCAGCATTTT | CASSMRTGVSNQPQHF
TRBJ1-5 | TRBV4-2 | . | TRBD1 | 17 | TGTGCCAGCAGCCAAGAGGAACAGGGGTTGAGCAATCAGCCCCAGCATTTT | CASSQEEQGLSNQPQHF
TRBJ2-5 | TRBV2 | few | . | 13 | TGTGCCAGCAGAAGGGGTTTTGGAGAGACCCAGTACTTC | CASRRGFGETQYF
TRBJ2-7 | TRBV19 | . | TRBD1 | 14 | TGTGCCAGTAGAAGGACAGGGGGGAATCACGAGCAGTACTTC | CASRRTGGNHEQYF
TRBJ2-1 | TRBV9 | . | TRBD2 | 17 | TGTGCCAGCAGCCCGGGGGAGGGACTAGCGGGGTCCCATGAGCAGTTCTTC | CASSPGEGLAGSHEQFF
TRBJ1-2 | TRBV7-3 | . | TRBD1 | 17 | TGTGCCAGCAGCTTAGTTAGCGGGACAGGGGCTAACTATGGCTACACCTTC | CASSLVSGTGANYGYTF
TRBJ2-7 | TRBV6-4 | few | . | 13 | TGTGCCAGCAGTGCCCCCAGGGCGTACGAGCAGTACTTC | CASSAPRAYEQYF
TRBJ2-3 | TRBV6-5 | . | . | 16 | TGTGCCAGCAGTTACTCGACTCTAGCGAGCACAGATACGCAGTATTTT | CASSYSTLASTDTQYF
TRBJ1-6 | TRBV19 | few | . | 14 | TGTGCCAGTAGGGACCGGGGTAATAATTCACCCCTCCACTTT | CASRDRGNNSPLHF
TRBJ2-6 | TRBV11-2 | . | . | 15 | TGTGCCAGCAGCGGCAGGGTATCTGGGGCCAACGTCCTGACTTTC | CASSGRVSGANVLTF
TRBJ2-7 | TRBV10-3 | . | . | 14 | TGTGCCACCCAATCCCTGGACAGAAACTACGAGCAGTACTTC | CATQSLDRNYEQYF
TRBJ2-7 | TRBV4-3 | . | TRBD2 | 18 | TGCGCCAGCAGCCTGAGTGGTGGTAGCGGGGGGCTTCCCTACGAGCAGTACTTC | CASSLSGGSGGLPYEQYF
TRBJ2-2 | TRBV7-9 | . | . | 14 | TGTGCCAGCAGCTTCCGTCGAGGCACCGGGGAGCTGTTTTTT | CASSFRRGTGELFF
TRBJ1-1 | TRBV6-1 | . | TRBD1 | 15 | TGTGCCAGCAGTCTAAGACAGGGGGCCTCGGCGGAAGCTTTCTTT | CASSLRQGASAEAFF
TRBJ2-7 | TRBV28 | . | TRBD2 | 15 | TGTGCCAGCAAGACTCCCGGGACTAGCCCCTACGAGCAGTACTTC | CASKTPGTSPYEQYF
TRBJ1-4 | TRBV14 | . | TRBD1 | 15 | TGTGCCAGCAGCCAAGTGGGACAGGGGAATGAAAAACTGTTTTTT | CASSQVGQGNEKLFF
TRBJ1-2 | TRBV2 | few | . | 13 | TGTGCCAGCAGGGGGCAGGGTGTAACTGGCTACACCTTC | CASRGQGVTGYTF
TRBJ2-3 | TRBV4-3 | many | . | 17 | TGCGCCAGCAGCCAAGGGGGAGCGGCAACTAGCACAGATACGCAGTATTTT | CASSQGGAATSTDTQYF
TRBJ1-2 | TRBV6-6 | few | . | 12 | TGTGCCAGCAGTTCCGGGGTCTATGGCTACACCTTC | CASSSGVYGYTF
TRBJ2-2 | TRBV5-4 | . | TRBD2 | 16 | TGTGCCAGCAGCACTCTAGCGGGAGGGGACACCGGGGAGCTGTTTTTT | CASSTLAGGDTGELFF
TRBJ2-3 | TRBV21-1 | . | . | 19 | TGTGCCAGCAGCAAGGGGGCTCGGGAACCCCGTTGTTACACAGATACGCAGTATTTT | CASSKGAREPRCYTDTQYF
TRBJ2-1 | TRBV4-3 | few | TRBD1 | 17 | TGCGCCAGCAGCCAAGCCCCGGGACAGAGGTCCTACAATGAGCAGTTCTTC | CASSQAPGQRSYNEQFF
TRBJ2-5 | TRBV25-1 | . | TRBD2 | 13 | TGTGCCAGCATACTAGCGGGAGAAGAGACCCAGTACTTC | CASILAGEETQYF
TRBJ2-7 | TRBV7-2 | . | . | 14 | TGTGCCAGCAGCTCCTTTCGAGGTGGCTACGAGCAGTACTTC | CASSSFRGGYEQYF
TRBJ1-1 | TRBV6-1 | . | . | 11 | TGTGCCAGCAGTGAAACAGCTGAAGCTTTCTTT | CASSETAEAFF
TRBJ1-2 | TRBV5-6 | . | TRBD1 | 15 | TGTGCCAGCAGCCGACAGGGGGCGGCTCTCTATGGCTACACCTTC | CASSRQGAALYGYTF
TRBJ2-1 | TRBV7-6 | few | . | 11 | TGTGCCAGCAGCCCAGGGACTGCTCAGTTCTTC | CASSPGTAQFF
TRBJ2-3 | TRBV30 | . | . | 14 | TGTGCCTGGAGTGTTGGGGCTTCTGAAGATACGCAGTATTTT | CAWSVGASEDTQYF
TRBJ1-2 | TRBV11-2 | . | TRBD1 | 13 | TGTGCCAGCAGCTTAGGACAGGGAGGCGGCTACACCTTC | CASSLGQGGGYTF
TRBJ2-2 | TRBV9 | . | TRBD2 | 17 | TGTGCCAGCAGCGTAGCTAATAGCGGGAGAACCTGGGGGGAGCTGTTTTTT | CASSVANSGRTWGELFF
TRBJ1-1 | TRBV5-4 | few | TRBD1 | 15 | TGTGCCAGCAGCTTGGCCGGGACAGGGGCGATTGAAGCTTTCTTT | CASSLAGTGAIEAFF